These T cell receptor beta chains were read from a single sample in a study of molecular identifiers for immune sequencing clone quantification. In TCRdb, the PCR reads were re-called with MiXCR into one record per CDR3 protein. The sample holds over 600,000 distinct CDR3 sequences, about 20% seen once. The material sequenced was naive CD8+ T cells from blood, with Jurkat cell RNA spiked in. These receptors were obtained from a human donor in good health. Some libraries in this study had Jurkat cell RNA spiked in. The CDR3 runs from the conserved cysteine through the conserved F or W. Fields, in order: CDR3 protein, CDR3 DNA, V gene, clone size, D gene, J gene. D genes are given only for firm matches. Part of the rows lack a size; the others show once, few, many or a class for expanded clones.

CDR3: CASSLAGALSEQFF
DNA: TGTGCCAGCAGCCTAGCGGGGGCCCTCAGTGAGCAGTTCTTC
V: TRBV12-3/TRBV12-4
size: .
D: TRBD2
J: TRBJ2-1

CDR3: CASSPPVGDEQFF
DNA: TGTGCCAGCAGCCCTCCTGTGGGCGATGAGCAGTTCTTC
V: TRBV6-1
size: .
D: .
J: TRBJ2-1

CDR3: CASSPLRDSSTDTQYF
DNA: TGCGCCAGCAGCCCTTTGAGGGACAGTTCCACAGATACGCAGTATTTT
V: TRBV4-3
size: many
D: TRBD1
J: TRBJ2-3

CDR3: CSARDQQVIYEQYF
DNA: TGCAGTGCTAGAGATCAGCAGGTTATCTACGAGCAGTACTTC
V: TRBV20-1
size: many
D: .
J: TRBJ2-7

CDR3: CASTPQGANGYTF
DNA: TGTGCCAGTACTCCACAGGGGGCAAATGGCTACACCTTC
V: TRBV19
size: many
D: TRBD1
J: TRBJ1-2

CDR3: CAWIVAETQYF
DNA: TGTGCCTGGATTGTCGCGGAGACCCAGTACTTC
V: TRBV30
size: .
D: .
J: TRBJ2-5

CDR3: CAGEDLSGQTDTQYF
DNA: TGTGCTGGTGAAGACCTATCGGGGCAGACAGATACGCAGTATTTT
V: TRBV12-5
size: many
D: .
J: TRBJ2-3

CDR3: CSARPDSNQPQHF
DNA: TGCAGTGCTAGGCCGGATAGCAATCAGCCCCAGCATTTT
V: TRBV20-1
size: many
D: .
J: TRBJ1-5

CDR3: CASSLAVILGQGDSEQYF
DNA: TGTGCCAGCAGCTTAGCGGTGATCCTGGGACAGGGTGATTCCGAGCAGTACTTC
V: TRBV7-2
size: many
D: TRBD1
J: TRBJ2-7

CDR3: CASSQEGPDRYFNSPLHF
DNA: TGCGCCAGCAGCCAAGAGGGTCCGGACAGATATTTTAATTCACCCCTCCACTTT
V: TRBV4-3
size: many
D: .
J: TRBJ1-6

CDR3: CASSWRQWGYEQYF
DNA: TGTGCCAGTAGTTGGAGGCAGTGGGGCTACGAGCAGTACTTC
V: TRBV19
size: .
D: .
J: TRBJ2-7

CDR3: CASSPGWGDNEQFF
DNA: TGCGCCAGCAGCCCCGGCTGGGGCGACAATGAGCAGTTCTTC
V: TRBV5-1
size: many
D: .
J: TRBJ2-1

CDR3: CASSPRALDTEAFF
DNA: TGTGCCAGCAGCCCGCGAGCTTTGGACACTGAAGCTTTCTTT
V: TRBV3-1
size: many
D: .
J: TRBJ1-1

CDR3: CSASTRTRHTGELFF
DNA: TGCAGTGCTAGCACCAGGACACGGCACACCGGGGAGCTGTTTTTT
V: TRBV20-1
size: many
D: .
J: TRBJ2-2